This T cell receptor (beta chain) is from a study of cytomegalovirus exposure and HLA in healthy donors. Overall study: A previous analysis identified fewer than 130 million unique TCR beta sequences derived from about 180 million T cells.

For this clone: No antigen is known for it.

V lost 5 bases to trimming and J lost 1 base; unmatched junction nucleotides: 5. This CDR3 has 14 amino acids. Germline lookup yields CDR1 SQVTM and CDR2 ANQGSEA. 60 Vbeta and 13 Jbeta primers were used in PCR. Assay used: immunoSEQ multiplex PCR; TCRdb lists only in-frame clones, some missing. The data show some 150,000 clones, with more than 75% seen just once and 5.2% held by the top ten. The donors (healthy individuals) were bone marrow donors. Notes on the study in general: According to an earlier analysis, most TCR beta V segments yielded productive rearrangements about 87% or about 30% of the time. Upon later analysis, TCR association rates were observed to vary by HLA locus, being highest for DRB1 and lowest for HLA-C.

The TCR comes from a woman aged 25 to 45 in good health and CMV-seronegative. The chain links TRBV29-1 to TRBJ1-1; the match to TRBD1 covers 9 bases. The sample consisted of PBMCs. CDR3 loop: CSVQTGGPNTEAFF. In nucleotides, the CDR3 is TGCAGCGTTCAGACAGGGGGACCGAACACTGAAGCTTTCTTT.